This is a list of T cell receptor beta chains from one sample in a study of blood T cell repertoires in COVID-19. Using immunoSEQ multiplex PCR, the repertoire was profiled, and TCRdb retains in-frame clones only, with some absent. The data contain 390,000 or so clones, around nine tenths of them singletons. Sequencing was performed on PBMCs or T cells enriched from blood (not recorded which). The receptors come from a woman aged 50 to 60 who had recovered from COVID-19. Each CDR3 is given with its conserved first and last residue. A D gene is named only where the DNA matches it firmly. For some rows the clone size is stated as once, few or many, or as a class when expanded; others skip it.

j_call	clone_size	d_call	v_call	cdr3_aa	cdr3_nt
TRBJ2-7	NA	NA	TRBV5-6	CASSLGRGLGEQYF	TGTGCCAGCAGCTTGGGCAGGGGATTGGGGGAGCAGTACTTC
TRBJ2-3	NA	NA	TRBV5-5	CASSTYQRADTQYF	TGTGCCAGCAGCACCTACCAAAGAGCAGATACGCAGTATTTT
TRBJ1-2	NA	TRBD1	TRBV28	CASSSLGTGQERYGYTF	TGTGCCAGCAGCTCCCTGGGGACAGGGCAGGAAAGATATGGCTACACCTTC
TRBJ1-2	few	NA	TRBV10-3	CAIGDAGGYTF	TGTGCCATCGGTGATGCAGGAGGCTACACCTTC
TRBJ1-4	once	TRBD1	TRBV7-8	CASSLKGAGAEKLFF	TGTGCCAGCAGCTTAAAGGGGGCTGGTGCTGAAAAACTGTTTTTT
TRBJ1-1	NA	NA	TRBV30	CAWRAIFTGLNTEAFF	TGTGCCTGGAGAGCAATCTTCACAGGGCTGAACACTGAAGCTTTCTTT
TRBJ2-2	NA	TRBD1	TRBV5-5	CASSFGQGRNTGELFF	TGTGCCAGCAGCTTTGGACAGGGTAGGAACACCGGGGAGCTGTTTTTT
TRBJ2-1	NA	NA	TRBV27	CASSPPAYNEQFF	TGTGCCAGCAGTCCCCCGGCCTACAATGAGCAGTTCTTC
TRBJ1-2	NA	TRBD1	TRBV29-1	CSVLHTGTGVGYTF	TGCAGCGTTCTTCACACCGGGACAGGGGTTGGCTACACCTTC
TRBJ1-1	few	NA	TRBV7-9	CASSLGPEVVNTEAFF	TGTGCCAGCAGCTTAGGGCCGGAGGTGGTGAACACTGAAGCTTTCTTT
TRBJ1-2	NA	TRBD1	TRBV28	CASSPDRATGYTF	TGTGCCAGCAGCCCAGACAGGGCTACTGGCTACACCTTC
TRBJ1-2	NA	TRBD1	TRBV5-5	CASSYPTEGAGGYTF	TGTGCCAGCAGCTACCCTACAGAGGGGGCAGGTGGCTACACCTTC
TRBJ1-5	NA	TRBD1	TRBV4-2	CASSQQGANQPQHF	TGTGCCAGCAGCCAACAGGGGGCCAATCAGCCCCAGCATTTT
TRBJ1-1	NA	NA	TRBV27	CASRSRGITLDTEAFF	TGTGCCAGCAGATCTAGGGGAATCACCCTGGACACTGAAGCTTTCTTT
TRBJ2-7	NA	TRBD1	TRBV19	CATRREGQGAYEQYF	TGTGCCACTCGACGAGAGGGACAGGGGGCCTACGAGCAGTACTTC
TRBJ2-5	NA	NA	TRBV4-1	CASSPSGGWGETQYF	TGCGCCAGCAGCCCGTCCGGGGGTTGGGGAGAGACCCAGTACTTC
TRBJ1-4	NA	NA	TRBV28	CASSYRPRDEKLFF	TGTGCCAGCAGTTACAGGCCCCGGGATGAAAAACTGTTTTTT
TRBJ1-4	few	TRBD1	TRBV29-1	CSVTYRGQGEKLFF	TGCAGCGTGACCTACAGGGGGCAAGGGGAAAAACTGTTTTTT
TRBJ2-7	NA	NA	TRBV19	CASSIGVDRAGISYEQYF	TGTGCCAGTAGTATTGGCGTCGACAGGGCGGGGATCTCCTACGAGCAGTACTTC
TRBJ1-5	NA	NA	TRBV28	CASTRRMGLHQPQHF	TGTGCCAGCACCCGCAGAATGGGCTTACATCAGCCCCAGCATTTT
TRBJ2-3	NA	NA	TRBV7-3	CASSLGWTSTDTQYF	TGTGCCAGCAGCTTAGGCTGGACTAGCACAGATACGCAGTATTTT
TRBJ2-1	NA	NA	TRBV6-5	CASSYRGSRYNEQFF	TGTGCCAGCAGTTACCGGGGTAGTCGCTACAATGAGCAGTTCTTC
TRBJ1-5	once	NA	TRBV12-3/TRBV12-4	CASSLSGGRPQHF	TGTGCCAGCAGTTTATCGGGGGGCCGGCCCCAGCATTTT
TRBJ1-3	once	NA	TRBV19	CATRVLLSGNTIYF	TGTGCCACCAGGGTACTTCTCTCTGGAAACACCATATATTTT